The 30 T cell receptor beta chains below come from one sample, sequenced in a study of response to subunit inactivated influenza vaccine. TCRdb re-derived calls from the RT-PCR reads in MiXCR, one entry per CDR3 protein. The sample yields about 800,000 distinct CDR3 sequences, 21% seen once. Source: PBMCs from blood, taken about 5 days after vaccination. The receptors here all came from a man in his fifties who received an inactivated influenza vaccine.

The chain joins TRBV7-2 to TRBJ2-7; tentative D call: TRBD1 (6 bases). The CDR3 is 15 residues long. Germline V gives CDR1 SGHTA, CDR2 FQGNSA. The V end lost 4 bases, the J end lost 2 bases, and 15 bases lay between the germline ends. CDR3 DNA: TGTGCCAGCAGCTCCACCGGGACATTTCCCTACGAGCAGTACTTC. It is translated as CASSSTGTFPYEQYF.

This chain uses TRBV11-2 with TRBJ2-1; D gene unclear. From germline, CDR1 is SGHAT and CDR2 FQNNGV. Between the trimmed V and J ends, which lost 1 base and 5 bases, there was a span of 9 bases. CDR3 length: 14 residues. The CDR3 protein is CASSLGAENNEQFF. CDR3 bases: TGTGCCAGCAGCTTAGGAGCAGAAAACAATGAGCAGTTCTTC. Combining the CDR3 with reference TRBV11-2 and TRBJ2-1 gives the whole variable domain EAGVAQSPRYKIIEKRQSVAFWCNPISGHATLYWYQQILGQGPKLLIQFQNNGVVDDSQLPKDRFSAERLKGVDSTLKIQPAKLEDSAVYLCASSLGAENNEQFFGPGTRLTVL.

This clonotype was counted only a few times. This chain joins TRBV7-9 and TRBJ1-2; D ambiguous. The CDR3 has 12 residues. V lost 8 bases, J lost 0 bases, and 7 bases lay in between. Germline lookup yields CDR1 SEHNR and CDR2 FQNEAQ (reference sequence). The DNA of the CDR3 is TGTGCCAGCTGCGGAGCTAACTATGGCTACACCTTC. This translates into CASCGANYGYTF.

This clonotype was counted between two and nine times. The rearrangement uses TRBV5-5 and TRBJ2-1; D is possibly TRBD1 (6 bases). The germline V and J ends were trimmed by 4 bases and 7 bases, with 12 bases remaining between them. This CDR3 has 13 amino acids. The germline gives CDR1 SGHKS, CDR2 YYEKEE (reference sequence). CDR3 DNA sequence: TGTGCCAGCAGCCGCGACAGGAGGAATGAGCAGTTCTTC. As protein: CASSRDRRNEQFF.

The rearrangement uses TRBV5-1 and TRBJ2-1; 8 nucleotides agree with TRBD1. This CDR3 is built from 15 residues. Germline values: CDR1 SGHRS, CDR2 YFSETQ. V was pared by 4 bases and J by 3 bases, with 6 bases of the junction left unmatched. CDR3 nucleotides: TGCGCCAGCAGCGTGGTTGGACAGGGCTACAATGAGCAGTTCTTC. Its translation is CASSVVGQGYNEQFF.

The chain carries TRBV9 and TRBJ1-6; 8 nucleotides align to TRBD1. Looked up from germline, CDR1 is SGDLS and CDR2 is YYNGEE. V shed 4 bases, J shed 9 bases, and the junction held 6 bases outside the gene matches. The CDR3 spans 14 residues. The CDR3 DNA follows: TGTGCCAGCAGCTTGACAGGGGAGGGTTCACCCCTCCACTTT. Translating gives CASSLTGEGSPLHF.

The V call is TRBV20-1, the J call TRBJ2-1; no firm D call. The CDR3 sequence is 15 residues long. V was clipped by 0 bases and J by 0 bases, with 9 bases between them. Germline V lookup: CDR1 DFQATT, CDR2 SNEGSKA (reference sequence). CDR3 region: CSARDRHHSYNEQFF. The CDR3 nucleotides are TGCAGTGCTAGAGATCGCCATCACTCCTACAATGAGCAGTTCTTC.

The table lists this clonotype with a few counts. J is TRBJ1-2 and V is TRBV12-3 or TRBV12-4; TRBD1 is a possible D gene (5 bases). The ends were cut back, 2 bases at V and 4 bases at J, with 14 bases in the middle. The CDR3 contains 15 residues. CDR3 loop: CASSLLSGPPYGYTF. The DNA of the CDR3 is TGTGCCAGCAGTTTACTGTCGGGGCCTCCCTATGGCTACACCTTC.

This clonotype has at least ten counts. This rearrangement joins TRBV13 to TRBJ2-1; D is ambiguous. The CDR3 spans 16 residues. The V end lost 1 base, the J end lost 0 bases, and 10 bases lay between the germline ends. Germline loops: CDR1 PRHDT, CDR2 FYEKMQ (reference sequence). The CDR3 DNA follows: TGTGCCAGCAGCTTAGTCCCCGGCAGCTCCTACAATGAGCAGTTCTTC. It specifies CASSLVPGSSYNEQFF.

The chain joins TRBV9 to TRBJ2-2; TRBD1 is a possible D gene (5 bases). Trimming removed 2 bases at V and 5 bases at J, with 16 bases between. Germline V gene lookup returns CDR1 SGDLS and CDR2 YYNGEE. The CDR3 is 16 residues long. The CDR3 loop is CASSVSSTGLTGELFF. The CDR3, as DNA: TGTGCCAGCAGCGTCTCGTCAACAGGCCTGACCGGGGAGCTGTTTTTT.

The chain uses TRBV10-2 and TRBJ1-4; D not resolved. The length of the CDR3 is 14 residues. Per the germline V gene, CDR1 is WSHSY and CDR2 is SAAADI. V lost 3 bases, J lost 0 bases, and 5 bases lay in between. Here the CDR3 reads CASSDGPTNEKLFF. DNA of the CDR3: TGCGCCAGCAGTGATGGTCCAACTAATGAAAAACTGTTTTTT.

The chain carries TRBV28 and TRBJ1-4; D ambiguous. V was cut by 5 bases and J by 7 bases, with 2 bases left in between. The CDR3 is 10 residues long. Germline CDR1 MDHEN, CDR2 SYDVKM. CDR3 loop: CASSREKLFF. CDR3 coding DNA: TGTGCCAGCAGTCGTGAAAAACTGTTTTTT.

In its sample, this clonotype was seen a few times. The V gene is TRBV5-1, the J gene TRBJ2-1; D is unclear. V was clipped by 1 base and J by 5 bases, with 10 bases between them. Germline V lookup: CDR1 SGHRS, CDR2 YFSETQ. The CDR3 sequence is 14 residues long. CDR3 in DNA: TGCGCCAGCAGCTTGTCCGTACAGAACAATGAGCAGTTCTTC. Its protein is CASSLSVQNNEQFF.

The CDR3 nucleotides read TGTGCCAGCAGCTTGACACCAAACACCATATATTTT. Residues: CASSLTPNTIYF. V usage is TRBV7-9 and J usage is TRBJ1-3, with D unclear. CDR1 SEHNR and CDR2 FQNEAQ come from the germline V gene (reference sequence). The CDR3 sequence is 12 residues long. The germline V and J ends were trimmed by 3 bases and 6 bases, with 6 bases remaining between them.

This clonotype occurred many times. The V call is TRBV24-1, the J call TRBJ2-1; 9 positions match TRBD1. V lost 7 bases to trimming and J lost 6 bases; unmatched junction nucleotides: 6. This CDR3 has 14 residues. Germline V gives CDR1 KGHDR, CDR2 SFDVKD. The CDR3 coding sequence is TGTGCCACCAGGGACAGGGGCCATTCCAATGAGCAGTTCTTC. Translation: CATRDRGHSNEQFF.

The chain uses TRBV3-1 and TRBJ1-1; the match to TRBD1 covers 11 bases. This CDR3 spans 15 amino acids. V shed 1 base, J shed 4 bases, and the junction held 2 bases outside the gene matches. Germline V CDR1 and CDR2: LGHDT, YNNKEL (reference sequence). Here the CDR3 reads CASSQVDRGPTEAFF. CDR3 nucleotides: TGTGCCAGCAGCCAAGTGGACAGGGGGCCCACTGAAGCTTTCTTT. Combining the CDR3 with reference TRBV3-1 and TRBJ1-1 gives the whole variable domain DTAVSQTPKYLVTQMGNDKSIKCEQNLGHDTMYWYKQDSKKFLKIMFSYNNKELIINETVPNRFSPKSPDKAHLNLHINSLELGDSAVYFCASSQVDRGPTEAFFGQGTRLTVV.

This clonotype has only a few counts. The chain links TRBV20-1 to TRBJ2-7; 10 positions match TRBD2. Germline-derived CDR1 and CDR2 are DFQATT and SNEGSKA (reference sequence). This CDR3 has 14 amino acids. CDR3 coding DNA: TGCAGCGTAGGGGAACGTCTAGCGGGAGACGAGCAGTACTTC. Translated: CSVGERLAGDEQYF.

The sample holds a few counts of this clonotype. The J gene is TRBJ2-3, the V gene TRBV20-1; D gene unclear. V lost 3 bases and J lost 4, with 5 bases in between. CDR3 size: 11 residues. Looked up from germline, CDR1 is DFQATT and CDR2 is SNEGSKA (reference sequence). The CDR3 is CSARFPDTQYF. In DNA form, the CDR3 reads TGCAGTGCTAGGTTCCCAGATACGCAGTATTTT.

This clonotype was found many times. The chain links TRBV29-1 to TRBJ1-2; 8 bases map to TRBD1. This CDR3 has 12 residues. The V and J ends lost 7 bases and 8 bases, in that order; junction bases with no gene match: 9. Germline CDR1 reads SQVTM; CDR2 reads ANQGSEA. CDR3 DNA sequence: TGCAGCGCGATGGGACAGGTGGAAGGCTACACCTTC. Translated, it gives CSAMGQVEGYTF.

A single count supports this clonotype. CDR3 nucleotides: TGTGCCATAGCGGGTACCGGGGAGCTGTTTTTT. Protein sequence: CAIAGTGELFF. The chain carries TRBV10-3 and TRBJ2-2, with D possibly TRBD2 on 6 matching bases. The germline V and J ends were trimmed by 9 bases and 5 bases, with 7 bases remaining between them. CDR1 is ENHRY and CDR2 is SYGVKD in the germline V gene. The CDR3 length is 11 residues.

Written as DNA, the CDR3 is TGTGCCAGCAGTCCAGGACTAGCGGAGGAGTATTTT. Protein sequence: CASSPGLAEEYF. The chain uses TRBV7-6 and TRBJ2-3, with TRBD2 identical over 10 bases. Germline values: CDR1 SGHVS, CDR2 FNYEAQ. CDR3 length equals 12 residues. Trimming cost V 6 bases and J 13 bases; bases outside gene matches: 7.

This sequence joins TRBV12-3 or TRBV12-4 and TRBJ2-5; D possibly matches TRBD1 or TRBD2 (5 bases each). With 1 base removed from V and 3 bases from J, the gap between germline ends came to 18 bases. This CDR3 region has 17 residues. The CDR3 nucleotides read TGTGCCAGCAGTTTAGAGGGGCGCTTAGCGAACAAAGAGACCCAGTACTTC. Its protein product is CASSLEGRLANKETQYF.

The V call is TRBV10-3, the J call TRBJ1-1; the D gene is possibly TRBD1 (5 bases). Germline loops: CDR1 ENHRY, CDR2 SYGVKD. The CDR3 totals 13 residues. V lost 4 bases and J 1 base, leaving 7 bases between the germline ends. Here the CDR3 reads CAISAGTNTEAFF. CDR3 DNA sequence: TGTGCCATCAGTGCCGGGACGAACACTGAAGCTTTCTTT.

This chain connects TRBV9 to TRBJ2-5, with 7 bases that match TRBD2. CDR1 and CDR2 (germline): SGDLS, YYNGEE. The V segment lost 2 bases and the J segment 2 bases; nucleotides outside the gene matches: 6. The CDR3 contains 15 residues. Written as DNA, the CDR3 is TGTGCCAGCAGCGTGGGGGGGGGTCCTCAAGAGACCCAGTACTTC. Encoded protein: CASSVGGGPQETQYF.

V gene TRBV21-1 combines with J gene TRBJ2-7; the D call in the table, TRBD2, was not verified against the DNA. TRBV21-1 is tagged as a pseudogene. CDR3 size: 14 residues. The CDR3 sequence is CASSIGPTSYEQYF. CDR3 nucleotides: TGTGCCAGCAGCATCGGGCCAACCTCCTACGAGCAGTACTTC.

The chain has TRBV7-2 and TRBJ2-1, with D perhaps matching TRBD2 (5 bases). CDR1 is SGHTA and CDR2 is FQGNSA in the germline V gene. The CDR3 runs 16 residues. V lost 2 bases and J 0 bases, leaving 11 bases between the germline ends. CDR3 amino acids: CASSLRLTSSYNEQFF. The CDR3 DNA sequence: TGTGCCAGCAGCTTACGACTAACTAGCTCCTACAATGAGCAGTTCTTC.

This clonotype was seen a few times. The V gene is TRBV5-1, the J gene TRBJ2-1; TRBD1 matches 7 bases. Germline V gene sequence: CDR1 SGHRS, CDR2 YFSETQ. The J segment lost 5 bases and the V segment lost 2 bases, leaving 7 bases of the junction unmatched. The CDR3 extends over 15 amino acids. The CDR3 DNA reads as TGCGCCAGCAGCTTACAGGGGTATCTCCACAATGAGCAGTTCTTC. This gives the protein CASSLQGYLHNEQFF. The entire variable domain, with the rest obtained from reference TRBV5-1 and TRBJ2-1, is as follows: KAGVTQTPRYLIKTRGQQVTLSCSPISGHRSVSWYQQTPGQGLQFLFEYFSETQRNKGNFPGRFSGRQFSNSRSEMNVSTLELGDSALYLCASSLQGYLHNEQFFGPGTRLTVL.

This clonotype was counted between two and nine times. This chain connects TRBV5-1 to TRBJ1-2, with TRBD1 matching 10 bases. Germline V gene lookup returns CDR1 SGHRS and CDR2 YFSETQ. The V gene end was trimmed by 0 bases and the J gene end by 7 bases; junction bases not matched to a gene: 12. The CDR3 extends over 17 amino acids. CDR3 loop: CASSLGGDPGQGLGYTF. The CDR3 DNA reads TGCGCCAGCAGCTTGGGAGGTGATCCGGGACAGGGGCTTGGCTACACCTTC. Complete variable domain (other parts from reference TRBV5-1 and TRBJ1-2): KAGVTQTPRYLIKTRGQQVTLSCSPISGHRSVSWYQQTPGQGLQFLFEYFSETQRNKGNFPGRFSGRQFSNSRSEMNVSTLELGDSALYLCASSLGGDPGQGLGYTFGSGTRLTVV.

This clonotype appeared a few times. The chain links TRBV20-1 to TRBJ2-5; TRBD2 matches at 11 bases. V lost 0 bases and J lost 0; bases outside the gene matches: 6. Germline assignment: CDR1 DFQATT and CDR2 SNEGSKA (reference sequence). There are 17 residues in the CDR3. The CDR3 loop reads CSARDLTSGTYQETQYF. The CDR3 DNA reads as TGCAGTGCTAGAGATCTGACTAGCGGGACGTACCAAGAGACCCAGTACTTC.

V usage is TRBV7-2 and J usage is TRBJ2-3, with 7 bases fitting TRBD2. Per germline, CDR1 SGHTA and CDR2 FQGNSA. Trimming at V came to 0 bases and at J to 0 bases, leaving 3 bases not matched to a gene. The CDR3 contains 16 residues. The CDR3 bases are TGTGCCAGCAGCTTAGCAGGGACTACTAGCACAGATACGCAGTATTTT. As protein: CASSLAGTTSTDTQYF.